This T cell receptor (beta chain) was observed in a study of Ad26.COV2.S vaccination and SARS-CoV-2 variants. Overall study: A participant enrolled in the COV1001 Ad26.COV2.S trial arm provided the sample.

Profiling relied on immunoSEQ multiplex PCR, and the TCRdb table lists in-frame clones only, not all of them. The sample has around 340,000 clones; approximately 86% are singletons. Germline values: CDR1 KGHDR, CDR2 SFDVKD. The CDR3 spans 18 residues. The ends lost 2 bases at V and 5 bases at J; junction bases unmatched: 13. Indicated treatment: approximately 18 received Ad26.COV2.S at low or high dose, single or two shots; five or six received placebo; per-sample allocation not given. Collection of samples fell on day 63 after the first vaccine or placebo injection. The donor's status was that of an adult aged 18-55 years in Boston.

The clonotype comes from a person between 18 and 59 years old who received the Ad26.COV2.S COVID-19 vaccine or a placebo. Sequenced here: peripheral blood, sampled in a trial of Ad26.COV2.S vaccine versus placebo. This chain links TRBV24-1 with TRBJ2-3; 9 nucleotides agree with TRBD2. The CDR3: CATSDYNSGGAGRDTQYF. As DNA, the CDR3 is TGTGCCACCAGTGATTATAATAGCGGGGGAGCGGGGAGAGATACGCAGTATTTT.